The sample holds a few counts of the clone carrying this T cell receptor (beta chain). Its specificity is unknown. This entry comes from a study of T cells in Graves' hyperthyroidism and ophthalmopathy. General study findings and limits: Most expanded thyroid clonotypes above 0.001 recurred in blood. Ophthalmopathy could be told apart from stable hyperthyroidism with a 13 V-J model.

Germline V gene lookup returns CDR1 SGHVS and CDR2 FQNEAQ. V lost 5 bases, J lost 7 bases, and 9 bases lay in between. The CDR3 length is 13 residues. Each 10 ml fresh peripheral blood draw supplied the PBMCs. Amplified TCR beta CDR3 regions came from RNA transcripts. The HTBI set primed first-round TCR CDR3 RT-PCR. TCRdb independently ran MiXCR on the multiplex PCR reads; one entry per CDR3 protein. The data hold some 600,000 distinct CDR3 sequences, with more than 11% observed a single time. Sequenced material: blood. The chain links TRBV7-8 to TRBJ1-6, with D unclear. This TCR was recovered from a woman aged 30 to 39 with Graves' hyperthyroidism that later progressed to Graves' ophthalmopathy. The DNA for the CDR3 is TGTGCCAGCAGCATTACGGTGAATTCACCCCTCCACTTT. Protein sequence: CASSITVNSPLHF.